This T cell receptor beta chain was found in a study of blood T cell repertoires in COVID-19. This clone turned up a few times. The CDR3 has 15 amino acids. The germline CDR1 and CDR2 sequences are SEHNR and FQNEAQ (reference sequence). V lost 5 bases, J lost 6 bases, and 11 bases stayed unmatched. The method was immunoSEQ multiplex PCR; TCRdb's version includes in-frame clones alone and lacks a portion of them. Among 350,000 to 450,000 clones, about nine tenths were seen once, and the ten largest hold roughly 1.4%. This TCR derives from a middle-aged woman with COVID-19, enrolled during active disease. The material sequenced was peripheral blood. V gene TRBV7-9 combines with J gene TRBJ1-2; TRBD1 agrees at 8 bases. In DNA form, the CDR3 reads TGTGCCAGCAGCCCGAAAACAGGGGGATTCGATGGCTACACCTTC. It specifies CASSPKTGGFDGYTF.